The 22 T cell receptor beta chains below all came from one sample that was sequenced in a study of human T cells and chemical hapten exposure. As to time point: patch test 1, 2 weeks after DPC sensitization. As for treatment: therapeutic diphenylcyclopropenone sensitization with weekly scalp DPC. TCRdb passed the RACE reads through MiXCR, listing each CDR3 protein once. The sample includes around 120,000 distinct CDR3 sequences, approximately 13% of them seen just once. The source was whole blood, collected in connection with sensitization to the hapten diphenylcyclopropenone (DPC). The source is a young man with alopecia areata. Some clones in this sample may be carry-over from other donors' samples.

This clonotype has more than one count but fewer than ten. The rearrangement links TRBV4-3 to TRBJ2-1, with D possibly matching TRBD1 (5 bases). The CDR3 is 17 residues long. Trimming removed 0 bases from V and 9 bases from J, with 21 bases in between. The germline V gene encodes CDR1 LGHNA and CDR2 YSLEER. The CDR3 region is CASSQDPARVTLSEQFF. The CDR3, as DNA: TGCGCCAGCAGCCAAGATCCCGCCAGGGTGACCCTCAGTGAGCAGTTCTTC.

This rearrangement joins TRBV12-3 or TRBV12-4 to TRBJ2-7; 8 bases fit TRBD1. The V and J ends lost 6 bases and 5 bases, in that order; junction bases with no gene match: 9. The CDR3 sequence is 14 residues long. This CDR3 is CASSPGTGPHEQYF. As DNA, the CDR3 is TGTGCCAGCAGCCCCGGGACAGGTCCCCACGAGCAGTACTTC.

The V call is TRBV19, the J call TRBJ2-3; 7 nucleotides match TRBD2. V was pared by 1 base and J by 1 base, with 5 bases of the junction left unmatched. Germline assignment: CDR1 LNHDA and CDR2 SQIVND (reference sequence). CDR3 length: 16 amino acids. The CDR3, as DNA: TGTGCCAGTAGTATAGGGTCTAGCGGAGGCACAGATACGCAGTATTTT. Translated: CASSIGSSGGTDTQYF.

This sequence joins TRBV15 and TRBJ2-3; no reliable D call. Between the trimmed V and J ends, which lost 8 bases and 0 bases, there was a span of 9 bases. The CDR3 is 13 residues long. CDR1 LNHNV and CDR2 YYDKDF come from the germline V gene (reference sequence). The CDR3, as DNA: TGTGCCACCTCCGGCGGAAGCACAGATACGCAGTATTTT. Encoded protein: CATSGGSTDTQYF.

This clonotype was detected a few times. The chain employs TRBV18 and TRBJ1-2, with a possible D match to TRBD1 (6 bases). Germline loops: CDR1 KGHSH, CDR2 LQKENI. The V gene lost 6 bases and the J gene lost 6 bases, with 17 bases spanning the gap. This CDR3 has 14 amino acids. In nucleotides, the CDR3 is TGTGCCAGCTCCCCAATCCAGGGGACGAATGGCTACACCTTC. Translated, it gives CASSPIQGTNGYTF.

CDR3 nucleotide sequence: TGTGCCAGCAGCACAGGGGGCGATGAGCAGTTCTTC. Its protein product is CASSTGGDEQFF. The gene calls are TRBV28 and TRBJ2-1, with 9 bases identical to TRBD1. Trimming took 6 bases from V and 8 from J; bases not matched to a gene: 2. From germline, CDR1 is MDHEN and CDR2 SYDVKM. The CDR3 runs 12 residues.

This chain joins TRBV7-6 and TRBJ1-1, with 10 bases lining up with TRBD1. The germline gives CDR1 SGHVS, CDR2 FNYEAQ. The CDR3 is 15 amino acids. Trimming at V came to 5 bases and at J to 3 bases, leaving 6 bases not matched to a gene. The CDR3 region is CASSVGQGSDTEAFF. CDR3 coding DNA: TGTGCCAGCAGCGTGGGACAGGGGTCGGACACTGAAGCTTTCTTT.

The CDR3 DNA sequence: TGTGCCAGCAGTTACTCGGAACTAAACAAAAACATTCAGTACTTC. Its protein product is CASSYSELNKNIQYF. The gene calls are TRBV6-5 and TRBJ2-4; D is unresolved. Germline V lookup: CDR1 MNHEY, CDR2 SVGAGI. V was trimmed by 0 bases and J by 3 bases, leaving 9 bases between them. The CDR3 is made up of 15 amino acids.

This clonotype was detected many times. Here the CDR3 DNA reads TGTGCCAGCAGCTTAGATCTCCACAGGACGTACCAAGAGACCCAGTACTTC. The encoded protein is CASSLDLHRTYQETQYF. The V gene is TRBV11-2, the J gene TRBJ2-5; tentatively, D is TRBD1 (5 bases). CDR1 is SGHAT and CDR2 is FQNNGV in the germline V gene. CDR3 size: 17 residues. V shed 0 bases and J shed 0 bases, with 14 bases lying between them.

This clonotype was counted between two and nine times. V and J are TRBV5-1 and TRBJ2-2, with D perhaps matching TRBD1 (5 bases). The CDR3 consists of 13 residues. V dropped 5 bases and J dropped 4 bases, with 9 bases sitting between them. Germline V gene sequence: CDR1 SGHRS, CDR2 YFSETQ. CDR3 region: CASRDTVTGELFF. The CDR3 nucleotides are TGCGCCAGCAGGGACACGGTCACCGGGGAGCTGTTTTTT.

V gene TRBV27 combines with J gene TRBJ2-7; no definite D call. The germline V gene encodes CDR1 MNHEY and CDR2 SMNVEV (reference sequence). The ends were cut back, 2 bases at V and 4 bases at J, with 9 bases in the middle. The CDR3 runs to 13 residues. The DNA of the CDR3 is TGTGCCAGCAGTTTAGGGGTATGGTACGAGCAGTACTTC. Encoded protein: CASSLGVWYEQYF.

This clonotype was detected a few times. The chain carries TRBV6-4 and TRBJ2-2; 9 bases fit TRBD1. The CDR3 is 15 amino acids. CDR1 and CDR2 from the germline V gene are MRHNA and SNTAGT. V dropped 6 bases and J dropped 3; count of bases not matched to a gene: 5. CDR3 coding DNA: TGTGCCAGCAGCAGTGGGGACAGGGACACCGGGGAGCTGTTTTTT. It specifies CASSSGDRDTGELFF.

This clonotype was seen repeatedly, ten times or more. The rearrangement joins TRBV24-1 to TRBJ1-2, with 8 bases identical to TRBD1. CDR1 KGHDR and CDR2 SFDVKD come from the germline V gene. V gave up 4 bases and J gave up 5 bases; unmatched junction bases: 5. There are 14 residues in the CDR3. The CDR3 DNA follows: TGTGCCACCAGTGACCCGACAGGGGAGTATGGCTACACCTTC. It is translated as CATSDPTGEYGYTF.

This clonotype was detected only a few times. The chain is built from TRBV6-1 and TRBJ2-3, with D possibly TRBD2 on 5 matching bases. The CDR3 runs to 16 residues. V lost 3 bases, J lost 0 bases, and 13 bases lay in between. The V gene's germline CDR1 is MNHNS and CDR2 SASEGT. The CDR3 here is CASSEVEVGSTDTQYF. In DNA, the CDR3 is TGTGCCAGCAGTGAGGTGGAGGTCGGAAGCACAGATACGCAGTATTTT.

This clonotype was counted between two and nine times. The chain couples TRBV29-1 to TRBJ2-3, with D perhaps assigned TRBD1 or TRBD2 (5 bases each). In germline, CDR1 is SQVTM, CDR2 ANQGSEA. Trimming shortened V by 2 bases and J by 3 bases, and 12 bases separated the two germline ends. The CDR3 has 14 residues. CDR3 bases: TGCAGCGTTGAAAAAAATGAGGGGACAGATACGCAGTATTTT. Translating gives CSVEKNEGTDTQYF.

This clonotype has just a few counts. This rearrangement joins TRBV19 to TRBJ1-1; D is undetermined. Germline values: CDR1 LNHDA, CDR2 SQIVND (reference sequence). The CDR3 is made up of 15 amino acids. The V and J ends lost 3 bases and 1 base respectively, with 12 bases between them. CDR3 in DNA: TGTGCCAGTAGTATCTTGAGTTTAACGAACACTGAAGCTTTCTTT. This sequence encodes CASSILSLTNTEAFF. The variable domain in full, completed from reference TRBV19 and TRBJ1-1, reads DGGITQSPKYLFRKEGQNVTLSCEQNLNHDAMYWYRQDPGQGLRLIYYSQIVNDFQKGDIAEGYSVSREKKESFPLTVTSAQKNPTAFYLCASSILSLTNTEAFFGQGTRLTVV.

The count of this clonotype is one. The chain is built from TRBV7-8 and TRBJ2-6; the D is unclear. V was shortened by 3 bases and J by 1 base, with 4 bases between the two germline ends. In germline, CDR1 is SGHVS, CDR2 FQNEAQ. This CDR3 comprises 14 residues. This CDR3 reads CASSFRSGANVLTF. In DNA form, the CDR3 reads TGTGCCAGCAGCTTCCGATCTGGGGCCAACGTCCTGACTTTC. Drawing the rest from reference TRBV7-8 and TRBJ2-6, the complete variable domain is GAGVSQSPRYKVAKRGQDVALRCDPISGHVSLFWYQQALGQGPEFLTYFQNEAQLDKSGLPSDRFFAERPEGSVSTLKIQRTQQEDSAVYLCASSFRSGANVLTFGAGSRLTVL.

CDR3 bases: TGTGCCAGCAGCCAACTTTATCGCGGTGAGCAGTTCTTC. Translating gives CASSQLYRGEQFF. This sequence joins TRBV11-2 and TRBJ2-1; D not resolved. Germline values: CDR1 SGHAT, CDR2 FQNNGV. V lost 5 bases to trimming and J lost 9 bases, with 14 bases between them. The CDR3 has 13 amino acids.

The rearrangement links TRBV4-3 to TRBJ2-1, with 7 positions matching TRBD2. The CDR3 sequence is 15 residues long. V shed 4 bases, J shed 3 bases, and the junction held 6 bases outside the gene matches. Germline loops: CDR1 LGHNA, CDR2 YSLEER. As DNA, the CDR3 is TGCGCCAGCAGCCCCGGGACTAACATCTACAATGAGCAGTTCTTC. It translates to CASSPGTNIYNEQFF.

This clonotype was found a few times. CDR3 sequence (DNA): TGTGCCTCTAACGGGGCAGGTGAGACCCAGTACTTC. The encoded protein is CASNGAGETQYF. The V call is TRBV2, the J call TRBJ2-5; D is possibly TRBD1 or TRBD2 (5 bases each). Germline V gene data show CDR1 as SNHLY and CDR2 as FYNNEI. The CDR3 has 12 residues. The ends were cut back, 11 bases at V and 5 bases at J, with 15 bases in the middle.

The chain uses TRBV10-3 and TRBJ2-3; 7 bases are a match to TRBD1. Looked up from germline, CDR1 is ENHRY and CDR2 is SYGVKD. V shed 11 bases, J shed 2 bases, and the junction held 10 bases outside the gene matches. The CDR3 totals 14 residues. CDR3 region: CASMQGVLTDTQYF. CDR3 DNA sequence: TGTGCCTCCATGCAGGGGGTTCTCACAGATACGCAGTATTTT.

This clonotype was recorded a few times. This chain joins TRBV7-3 and TRBJ2-1; 7 positions agree with TRBD1. The CDR3 is 17 residues long. J gave up 4 bases and V 5 bases, and 14 bases lay outside the gene matches. Germline CDR1 SGHTA, CDR2 FQGTGA. The CDR3 here is CASSEQTGQVPYNEQFF. For the CDR3, the DNA is TGTGCCAGCAGCGAGCAAACCGGACAGGTTCCATACAATGAGCAGTTCTTC. Together with reference TRBV7-3 and TRBJ2-1, the CDR3 gives the full variable domain: GAGVSQTPSNKVTEKGKYVELRCDPISGHTALYWYRQSLGQGPEFLIYFQGTGAADDSGLPNDRFFAVRPEGSVSTLKIQRTERGDSAVYLCASSEQTGQVPYNEQFFGPGTRLTVL.